A single sample is the source of the 9 T cell receptor beta chains below, sequenced in a study of graft-versus-host responses after intestinal transplantation. These receptors are not linked to any known antigen. Clones were sequenced by immunoSEQ multiplex PCR, and TCRdb holds only the in-frame ones, with some missing. The sample consists of over 100,000 clones, more than 90% of them appearing once. Source: unstimulated CD4+ T cells sorted from spleen or lymph node cells, taken before transplant. These receptors all come from a human donor who was the organ donor for an intestinal transplant.

This clone was seen more than once but under ten times. This rearrangement joins TRBV4-2 to TRBJ2-7, with 10 bases identical to TRBD2. Germline CDR1 reads LGHNA; CDR2 reads YNFKEQ. The CDR3 has 15 residues. Trimming at V came to 4 bases and at J to 2 bases, leaving 5 bases not matched to a gene. Here the CDR3 reads CASSLGLAVTYEQYF. In nucleotides, the CDR3 is TGTGCCAGCAGCCTCGGACTAGCGGTAACCTACGAGCAGTACTTC.

CDR3 sequence: CASGLGQGTEAFF. For the CDR3, the DNA is TGTGCTAGTGGTTTGGGACAGGGCACTGAAGCTTTCTTT. This chain connects TRBV12-5 to TRBJ1-1; 7 bases fit TRBD1. CDR1 and CDR2 (germline): LGHNT, FRNRAP. J lost 4 bases, V lost 1 base, and 0 bases had no gene match. The CDR3 has 13 amino acids. The complete variable domain, with remaining parts taken from reference TRBV12-5 and TRBJ1-1, reads DARVTQTPRHKVTEMGQEVTMRCQPILGHNTVFWYRQTMMQGLELLAYFRNRAPLDDSGMPKDRFSAEMPDATLATLKIQPSEPRDSAVYFCASGLGQGTEAFFGQGTRLTVV.

The chain uses TRBV19 and TRBJ2-3; 9 positions match TRBD2. The CDR3 sequence is 17 residues long. With V trimmed by 4 bases and J by 2 bases, 10 bases remained unmatched. The germline gives CDR1 LNHDA, CDR2 SQIVND (reference sequence). DNA of the CDR3: TGTGCCAGTAGTAAGGGAAAGACTAGCGGTGCCACAGATACGCAGTATTTT. This gives the protein CASSKGKTSGATDTQYF. Using reference TRBV19 and TRBJ2-3 for the parts outside the CDR3, the full variable domain is DGGITQSPKYLFRKEGQNVTLSCEQNLNHDAMYWYRQDPGQGLRLIYYSQIVNDFQKGDIAEGYSVSREKKESFPLTVTSAQKNPTAFYLCASSKGKTSGATDTQYFGPGTRLTVL.

The rearrangement joins TRBV28 to TRBJ2-7; 7 bases align to TRBD2. J was trimmed by 3 bases and V by 5 bases; bases with no gene match: 7. The germline gives CDR1 MDHEN, CDR2 SYDVKM. This CDR3 contains 14 residues. The DNA of the CDR3 is TGTGCCAGCAGTCTCGGACTAGTTGGCTACGAGCAGTACTTC. As protein: CASSLGLVGYEQYF.

The V and J genes are TRBV29-1 and TRBJ2-5, with TRBD2 matching over 8 bases. Germline V gene sequence: CDR1 SQVTM, CDR2 ANQGSEA. This CDR3 spans 19 amino acids. V was clipped by 4 bases and J by 5 bases; unmatched bases: 24. This CDR3 reads CSVVLRVAGGTGSQETQYF. CDR3 sequence (DNA): TGCAGCGTTGTACTTCGAGTGGCGGGAGGTACAGGGAGTCAGGAGACCCAGTACTTC.

The chain couples TRBV10-1 to TRBJ2-5; D is unclear. Germline V gives CDR1 WNHNN, CDR2 SYGVQD (reference sequence). CDR3 length: 13 amino acids. Between the trimmed V and J ends, which lost 3 bases and 4 bases, there was a span of 9 bases. The CDR3: CASSESGRETQYF. The CDR3 DNA follows: TGCGCCAGCAGTGAATCTGGTCGAGAGACCCAGTACTTC.

The rearrangement uses TRBV29-1 and TRBJ1-2; D is uncertain. Germline V gene sequence: CDR1 SQVTM, CDR2 ANQGSEA. V lost 8 bases and J lost 8, with 12 bases in between. The CDR3 contains 10 residues. CDR3 nucleotides: TGCAGCACAGATGGGTACGGCTACACCTTC. It codes for CSTDGYGYTF.

This chain connects TRBV14 to TRBJ2-5, with D perhaps matching TRBD2 (6 bases). Germline CDR1 SGHDN, CDR2 FVKESK. The CDR3 length is 15 residues. With 0 bases removed from V and 5 bases from J, the gap between germline ends came to 13 bases. The CDR3 sequence is CASSQDWEVAETQYF. The DNA of the CDR3 is TGTGCCAGCAGCCAAGACTGGGAGGTGGCCGAGACCCAGTACTTC.

This sequence joins TRBV7-9 and TRBJ1-2, with TRBD1 identical over 8 bases. Looked up from germline, CDR1 is SEHNR and CDR2 is FQNEAQ (reference sequence). Trimming removed 5 bases from V and 0 bases from J; junction bases left unmatched: 5. This CDR3 is built from 15 residues. The CDR3 region is CASSAEDRANYGYTF. The DNA for the CDR3 is TGTGCCAGCAGCGCAGAGGACAGGGCTAACTATGGCTACACCTTC. Combining the CDR3 with reference TRBV7-9 and TRBJ1-2 gives the whole variable domain DTGVSQNPRHKITKRGQNVTFRCDPISEHNRLYWYRQTLGQGPEFLTYFQNEAQLEKSRLLSDRFSAERPKGSFSTLEIQRTEQGDSAMYLCASSAEDRANYGYTFGSGTRLTVV.